This passage covers 24 T cell receptor beta chains from one sample sequenced in a study of blood T cell repertoires in COVID-19 (dated by TCRdb to about 2020). The library was built by means of the immunoSEQ multiplex PCR assay. TCRdb stores this immuneACCESS table with in-frame sequences only. Part of the clones is absent; in the studies checked, under half of the shortfall reflects unresolved V genes, and no reason is known for the rest. This sample is represented by 97,000 or so clones; roughly 80% of them were singletons. The ten largest clones take up approximately 9.6% of the sample. The specimen sequenced was peripheral blood. The receptor source for this set is a man in his fifties or sixties with active or convalescent COVID-19.

The chain links TRBV19 to TRBJ1-2; D is perhaps TRBD1 (5 bases). Germline lookup yields CDR1 LNHDA and CDR2 SQIVND (reference sequence). V lost 9 bases and J 8 bases, leaving 13 bases between the germline ends. This CDR3 contains 11 residues. CDR3 in DNA: TGTGCCAGCAGGGCTCCCGACGGCTACACCTTC. Its translation: CASRAPDGYTF. The variable domain in full, with the rest retrieved from reference TRBV19 and TRBJ1-2, is DGGITQSPKYLFRKEGQNVTLSCEQNLNHDAMYWYRQDPGQGLRLIYYSQIVNDFQKGDIAEGYSVSREKKESFPLTVTSAQKNPTAFYLCASRAPDGYTFGSGTRLTVV.

The genes are TRBV29-1 and TRBJ2-1; D is uncertain. V shed 2 bases and J shed 4 bases, with 6 bases lying between them. The V gene's germline CDR1 is SQVTM and CDR2 ANQGSEA. The CDR3 contains 12 residues. CDR3 in amino acids: CSVESSYNEQFF. CDR3 nucleotide sequence: TGCAGCGTTGAATCCAGTTACAATGAGCAGTTCTTC.

This clone occurred once. This CDR3 reads CASSPGGAGQTF. CDR3 in DNA: TGTGCCAGCTCACCAGGGGGGGCAGGCCAAACCTTC. This rearrangement joins TRBV18 to TRBJ1-2, with D perhaps matching TRBD1 (6 bases). CDR3 length: 12 residues. The germline V gene has CDR1 KGHSH and CDR2 LQKENI. V dropped 2 bases and J dropped 14 bases, with 15 bases sitting between them.

The rearrangement joins TRBV7-9 to TRBJ2-7; D possibly corresponds to TRBD2 (6 bases). V was pared by 0 bases and J by 0 bases, with 15 bases between. CDR1 and CDR2 (germline): SEHNR, FQNEAQ (reference sequence). The CDR3 is made up of 17 amino acids. The CDR3 here is CASSLASGGIGSYEQYF. CDR3 nucleotides: TGTGCCAGCAGCTTAGCCAGCGGAGGGATCGGCTCCTACGAGCAGTACTTC. The complete variable domain, with remaining parts taken from reference TRBV7-9 and TRBJ2-7, reads DTGVSQNPRHKITKRGQNVTFRCDPISEHNRLYWYRQTLGQGPEFLTYFQNEAQLEKSRLLSDRFSAERPKGSFSTLEIQRTEQGDSAMYLCASSLASGGIGSYEQYFGPGTRLTVT.

J is TRBJ1-2 and V is TRBV19; 7 bases line up with TRBD1. Germline V gene data show CDR1 as LNHDA and CDR2 as SQIVND (reference sequence). This CDR3 comprises 12 residues. With V trimmed by 9 bases and J by 6 bases, 7 bases remained unmatched. CDR3 sequence (DNA): TGTGCCAGCTGGGGCAGGGGGGATGGCTACACCTTC. Translated, it gives CASWGRGDGYTF. The full variable domain, completed using reference TRBV19 and TRBJ1-2, is DGGITQSPKYLFRKEGQNVTLSCEQNLNHDAMYWYRQDPGQGLRLIYYSQIVNDFQKGDIAEGYSVSREKKESFPLTVTSAQKNPTAFYLCASWGRGDGYTFGSGTRLTVV.

The chain carries TRBV14 and TRBJ2-3, with D unclear. Germline CDR1 and CDR2: SGHDN and FVKESK. The CDR3 consists of 13 residues. Trimming shortened V by 0 bases and J by 5 bases, and 6 bases separated the two germline ends. The chain's CDR3 is CASSQDPRDTQYF. CDR3 in DNA: TGTGCCAGCAGCCAAGACCCCCGAGATACGCAGTATTTT.

CDR3 sequence: CASSLHSREEQFF. Written as DNA, the CDR3 is TGTGCCAGCAGCCTTCACAGCCGGGAGGAGCAGTTCTTC. The chain joins TRBV7-3 to TRBJ2-1, with a tentative D call TRBD2 (6 bases). The CDR3 spans 13 residues. Germline CDR1 reads SGHTA; CDR2 reads FQGTGA. V dropped 5 bases and J dropped 10 bases, with 15 bases sitting between them. Using reference TRBV7-3 and TRBJ2-1 for the parts outside the CDR3, the full variable domain is GAGVSQTPSNKVTEKGKYVELRCDPISGHTALYWYRQSLGQGPEFLIYFQGTGAADDSGLPNDRFFAVRPEGSVSTLKIQRTERGDSAVYLCASSLHSREEQFFGPGTRLTVL.

The chain employs TRBV6-5 and TRBJ1-1; TRBD1 aligns across 7 bases. The length of the CDR3 is 14 residues. Germline CDR1 is MNHEY and CDR2 is SVGAGI. V was clipped by 4 bases and J by 7 bases; unmatched bases: 9. The CDR3 DNA follows: TGTGCCAGCAGTTCCAAAACAGGGGCCCGTGAAGCTTTCTTT. Translation: CASSSKTGAREAFF.

V gene TRBV6-5 combines with J gene TRBJ2-2, with D tentatively TRBD1 (5 bases). This CDR3 comprises 15 residues. Germline lookup yields CDR1 MNHEY and CDR2 SVGAGI. The ends were cut back, 6 bases at V and 1 base at J, with 12 bases in the middle. The DNA for the CDR3 is TGTGCCAGCAGCCGACAGATACTGAACACCGGGGAGCTGTTTTTT. As protein: CASSRQILNTGELFF.

The CDR3 nucleotides are TGTGCCAGCAGTTTGTCACAGGGATACGAGCAGTACGTC. Residues: CASSLSQGYEQYV. The V gene is TRBV27, the J gene TRBJ2-7, with a weak D call TRBD1 (6 bases). The CDR3 is 13 amino acids. Trimming pared 3 bases from V and 4 bases from J, leaving 10 bases between. The germline V gene has CDR1 MNHEY and CDR2 SMNVEV (reference sequence).

This clone was counted only a few times. The V call is TRBV5-5, the J call TRBJ2-7; D is ambiguous. The CDR3 has 14 amino acids. The germline CDR1 and CDR2 sequences are SGHKS and YYEKEE (reference sequence). The V end lost 4 bases, the J end lost 0 bases, and 11 bases lay between the germline ends. The CDR3 reads CASSPRYLSYEQYF. The CDR3 DNA reads TGTGCCAGCAGCCCCAGGTACCTCTCCTACGAGCAGTACTTC. The full variable domain, its missing parts supplied by reference TRBV5-5 and TRBJ2-7, is DAGVTQSPTHLIKTRGQQVTLRCSPISGHKSVSWYQQVLGQGPQFIFQYYEKEERGRGNFPDRFSARQFPNYSSELNVNALLLGDSALYLCASSPRYLSYEQYFGPGTRLTVT.

The rearrangement uses TRBV6-2 or TRBV6-3 and TRBJ1-5; TRBD1 is a possible D gene (6 bases). This CDR3 comprises 15 residues. From germline, CDR1 is MNHEY and CDR2 SVGEGT. V was trimmed by 6 bases and J by 0 bases, leaving 12 bases between them. The CDR3 reads CASSLGTNSNQPQHF. The CDR3 nucleotides are TGTGCCAGCAGCCTCGGGACAAATAGCAATCAGCCCCAGCATTTT.

This clone came up once. The chain couples TRBV29-1 to TRBJ1-3, with 7 positions matching TRBD1. The germline V gene encodes CDR1 SQVTM and CDR2 ANQGSEA. V trimming: 4 bases; J trimming: 4 bases; junction bases outside the gene matches: 7. The CDR3 extends over 14 amino acids. The CDR3 region has the DNA TGCAGCGTTGCAGACAGGGTAAACGGAAACACCATATATTTT. Protein product: CSVADRVNGNTIYF.

J is TRBJ1-1 and V is TRBV19; 7 positions match TRBD1. Trimming cost V 5 bases and J 0 bases; bases outside gene matches: 18. CDR3 length equals 19 residues. CDR1 and CDR2 from the germline V gene are LNHDA and SQIVND (reference sequence). This CDR3 is CASSHGRGTANSMNTEAFF. CDR3 coding DNA: TGTGCCAGTAGTCACGGGCGTGGGACAGCTAACTCCATGAACACTGAAGCTTTCTTT. The entire variable domain, with the rest obtained from reference TRBV19 and TRBJ1-1, is as follows: DGGITQSPKYLFRKEGQNVTLSCEQNLNHDAMYWYRQDPGQGLRLIYYSQIVNDFQKGDIAEGYSVSREKKESFPLTVTSAQKNPTAFYLCASSHGRGTANSMNTEAFFGQGTRLTVV.

J is TRBJ2-7 and V is TRBV6-5; 10 nucleotides line up with TRBD1. Germline lookup yields CDR1 MNHEY and CDR2 SVGAGI. Trimming removed 5 bases from V and 1 base from J; junction bases left unmatched: 5. The CDR3 runs to 15 residues. The CDR3 nucleotides are TGTGCCAGCAGTCGAAGACAGGGGGCATCCTACGAGCAGTACGTC. Protein: CASSRRQGASYEQYV.

The rearrangement joins TRBV28 to TRBJ2-2, with D perhaps matching TRBD1 (6 bases). This CDR3 contains 14 residues. The germline V and J ends were trimmed by 2 bases and 4 bases, with 8 bases remaining between them. Germline loops: CDR1 MDHEN, CDR2 SYDVKM. CDR3 DNA sequence: TGTGCCAGCAGTTTAACAGGGACCACCGGGGAGCTGTTTTTT. Residues: CASSLTGTTGELFF.

This sequence joins TRBV21-1 and TRBJ2-4; the table's D gene call, TRBD2, was not cross checked with the DNA. TRBV21-1 is an annotated pseudogene. This CDR3 has 17 residues. The CDR3 sequence: CASSWTSGVLAKNIQYF. CDR3 DNA: TGTGCCAGCAGCTGGACTAGCGGGGTTTTAGCCAAAAACATTCAGTACTTC.

The sample holds one count of this clone. V and J are TRBV7-2 and TRBJ1-4; perhaps TRBD1 as D (6 bases). Germline CDR1 SGHTA, CDR2 FQGNSA. This CDR3 is built from 13 residues. V lost 3 bases and J lost 8, with 10 bases in between. The CDR3 region is CASSFGQGEKLFF. The CDR3 coding sequence is TGTGCCAGCAGCTTTGGGCAGGGGGAAAAACTGTTTTTT.

The chain recombines TRBV7-3 with TRBJ2-7, with 7 bases identical to TRBD2. Trimming took 6 bases from V and 2 from J; bases not matched to a gene: 4. The CDR3 totals 13 residues. The germline V gene encodes CDR1 SGHTA and CDR2 FQGTGA. The CDR3 reads CASSFGLAYEQYF. The CDR3 nucleotides read TGTGCCAGCAGTTTTGGACTAGCCTACGAGCAGTACTTC.

The chain couples TRBV5-1 to TRBJ2-1, with 9 bases fitting TRBD1. This CDR3 comprises 18 residues. J lost 5 bases, V lost 3 bases, and 15 bases had no gene match. Germline V gene lookup returns CDR1 SGHRS and CDR2 YFSETQ. The CDR3 nucleotides read TGCGCCAGCAGCTCGGGTCAAGGGGGGACAGGGTTAAACAATGAGCAGTTCTTC. Translated, it gives CASSSGQGGTGLNNEQFF.

The chain has TRBV11-3 and TRBJ2-3, with TRBD2 identical over 13 bases. Germline-derived CDR1 and CDR2 are SGHNT and YENEEA. V was pared by 4 bases and J by 5 bases, with 6 bases of the junction left unmatched. The CDR3 spans 16 residues. The chain's CDR3 is CASSSGLAGEVDTQYF. The CDR3 bases are TGTGCCAGCAGCTCCGGACTAGCGGGAGAGGTAGATACGCAGTATTTT.

This clone was observed once. The genes are TRBV7-8 and TRBJ2-7, with 9 positions matching TRBD2. V lost 7 bases to trimming and J lost 4 bases; unmatched junction nucleotides: 17. Germline V CDR1 and CDR2: SGHVS, FQNEAQ. CDR3 size: 17 residues. The CDR3 sequence: CASKFRAGGSGSYEQYF. The CDR3 DNA reads as TGTGCCAGCAAATTCAGGGCGGGAGGGTCAGGAAGTTACGAGCAGTACTTC.

This clone has at least ten counts. The chain joins TRBV7-9 to TRBJ1-2; 7 nucleotides agree with TRBD1. Germline assignment: CDR1 SEHNR and CDR2 FQNEAQ (reference sequence). V dropped 1 base and J dropped 12; count of bases not matched to a gene: 23. The CDR3 consists of 18 residues. CDR3 loop: CASSLGTPNRGRGYENTF. The CDR3 DNA sequence: TGTGCCAGCAGCTTAGGGACCCCGAACAGGGGAAGGGGGTATGAGAACACCTTC.

The chain combines TRBV19 with TRBJ2-1; a possible D gene is TRBD1 (5 bases). Trimming shortened V by 4 bases and J by 10 bases, and 14 bases separated the two germline ends. This CDR3 is built from 13 residues. Germline V CDR1 and CDR2: LNHDA, SQIVND (reference sequence). CDR3 protein: CASSNQGSSEQFF. The CDR3, as DNA: TGTGCCAGTAGTAATCAGGGATCGAGCGAGCAGTTCTTC.